These 16 T cell receptor beta chains were all obtained from the same sample, sequenced in a study of blood T cell repertoires in COVID-19. Produced via immunoSEQ multiplex PCR; TCRdb's table is partial and in-frame only. This table has 100,000 or so clones, 75% to 90% appearing once. The sequenced material came from peripheral blood. The receptors were sampled from a woman aged 70 to 79 with active or convalescent COVID-19.

This chain joins TRBV6-1 and TRBJ1-5; 11 bases agree with TRBD1. The CDR3 runs to 18 residues. J was trimmed by 3 bases and V by 4 bases; bases with no gene match: 11. Germline V gene sequence: CDR1 MNHNS, CDR2 SASEGT. CDR3 bases: TGTGCCAGCAGTGGTCCCGGGACAGGGGGAATCCTCAATCAGCCCCAGCATTTT. Its translation is CASSGPGTGGILNQPQHF.

The chain recombines TRBV5-1 with TRBJ2-2; 15 bases line up with TRBD2. The J segment lost 6 bases and the V segment lost 4 bases, leaving 4 bases of the junction unmatched. Germline lookup yields CDR1 SGHRS and CDR2 YFSETQ. The CDR3 runs to 16 residues. The CDR3 DNA sequence: TGCGCCAGCAGCCCAGGACTAGCGGGGGGGCCCGGGGAGCTGTTTTTT. As protein: CASSPGLAGGPGELFF.

In DNA form, the CDR3 reads TGTGCCAGCAGCCAGGGCGCCCGGATCAGCCAGGCTTTCTTT. Protein: CASSQGARISQAFF. V is TRBV3-1 (or the pseudogene TRBV3-2) and J is TRBJ1-1; no reliable D call. The CDR3 is 14 amino acids. V was clipped by 3 bases and J by 11 bases, with 19 bases between them. Germline lookup yields CDR1 LGHDT and CDR2 YNNKEL (reference sequence).

This chain uses TRBV7-9 with TRBJ1-1, with 9 bases fitting TRBD1. The ends lost 5 bases at V and 0 bases at J; junction bases unmatched: 4. Germline V gene sequence: CDR1 SEHNR, CDR2 FQNEAQ (reference sequence). The CDR3 sequence is 15 residues long. CDR3 nucleotide sequence: TGTGCCAGCAGCGGGACAGGGAGTTTGAACACTGAAGCTTTCTTT. It translates to CASSGTGSLNTEAFF.

V and J are TRBV4-3 and TRBJ1-6; D unclear. CDR1 and CDR2 from the germline V gene are LGHNA and YSLEER. The CDR3 is made up of 17 amino acids. V gave up 0 bases and J gave up 0 bases, with 9 bases separating them. The CDR3 here is CASSQEAGSSYNSPLHF. CDR3 nucleotides: TGCGCCAGCAGCCAAGAAGCAGGCAGCTCCTATAATTCACCCCTCCACTTT.

This clone was counted a single time. This chain joins TRBV30 and TRBJ1-1; D possibly corresponds to TRBD1 (6 bases). Germline V gene sequence: CDR1 GTSNPN, CDR2 SVGIG (reference sequence). CDR3 size: 13 residues. The germline V and J ends were trimmed by 5 bases and 5 bases, with 15 bases remaining between them. CDR3 nucleotides: TGTGCCTGGGCAACAGGGTTTGGTACTGAAGCTTTCTTT. Amino acids: CAWATGFGTEAFF.

This clone was counted a few times. The chain employs TRBV6-5 and TRBJ2-7, with 7 bases that match TRBD1. The CDR3 contains 13 residues. Germline V lookup: CDR1 MNHEY, CDR2 SVGAGI. J was trimmed by 3 bases and V by 5 bases; bases with no gene match: 4. The CDR3 DNA reads TGTGCCAGCAGTCTTAACAGGGGCTACGAGCAGTACTTC. Translated: CASSLNRGYEQYF.

This sequence joins TRBV28 and TRBJ2-7, with D possibly matching TRBD2 (5 bases). V was cut by 2 bases and J by 5 bases, with 13 bases left in between. The CDR3 consists of 14 residues. Germline V gene data show CDR1 as MDHEN and CDR2 as SYDVKM. The CDR3 reads CASSLDPGFDEQYF. The DNA of the CDR3 is TGTGCCAGCAGTTTAGATCCGGGATTCGACGAGCAGTACTTC.

This sequence joins TRBV3-1 (or the pseudogene TRBV3-2) and TRBJ1-2, with D perhaps TRBD1 (5 bases). The CDR3 is made up of 12 amino acids. Germline V gives CDR1 LGHDT, CDR2 YNNKEL (reference sequence). Trimming took off 3 bases at V and 6 bases at J, with 8 bases between the two ends. The DNA for the CDR3 is TGTGCCAGCAGCCACAGGGTTAATGGCTACACCTTC. This codes for CASSHRVNGYTF.

The chain links TRBV3-1 (or the pseudogene TRBV3-2) to TRBJ2-3; 10 bases fit TRBD1. CDR1 and CDR2 (germline): LGHDT, YNNKEL (reference sequence). V shed 4 bases and J 4 bases; nucleotides not matched to a gene: 2. The CDR3 is made up of 14 amino acids. CDR3 nucleotides: TGTGCCAGCAGCCCAGGACAGGGGGCAGATACGCAGTATTTT. Protein product: CASSPGQGADTQYF.

This chain uses TRBV18 with TRBJ2-3, with 8 positions matching TRBD2. Trimming removed 2 bases from V and 5 bases from J; junction bases left unmatched: 12. Germline V gives CDR1 KGHSH, CDR2 LQKENI. The CDR3 is 17 residues long. The CDR3 reads CASSPIRTSGGGDTQYF. The DNA of the CDR3 is TGTGCCAGCTCACCAATCAGAACTAGCGGTGGGGGAGATACGCAGTATTTT.

This rearrangement joins TRBV5-5 to TRBJ2-5, with a weak D call TRBD2 (5 bases). Germline CDR1 reads SGHKS; CDR2 reads YYEKEE (reference sequence). CDR3 length: 14 amino acids. Trimming left V 2 bases short and J 4 bases short, with 12 bases between. The CDR3 coding sequence is TGTGCCAGCAGCTTTGAGCCCCGGGGAGAGACCCAGTACTTC. The encoded protein is CASSFEPRGETQYF.

This chain uses TRBV5-1 with TRBJ1-2; D possibly corresponds to TRBD1 (6 bases). Germline CDR1 is SGHRS and CDR2 is YFSETQ. With 2 bases removed from V and 4 bases from J, the gap between germline ends came to 9 bases. The CDR3 covers 13 residues. The DNA for the CDR3 is TGCGCCAGCAGCTTCGGGACAACCTATGGCTACACCTTC. Protein: CASSFGTTYGYTF.

This chain connects TRBV7-9 to TRBJ2-7, with TRBD1 matching 10 bases. J gave up 6 bases and V 2 bases, and 7 bases lay outside the gene matches. The CDR3 consists of 15 residues. Germline CDR1 is SEHNR and CDR2 is FQNEAQ (reference sequence). As DNA, the CDR3 is TGTGCCAGCAGCTTAATAGGACAGGGGGAAGTCGAGCAGTACTTC. Protein sequence: CASSLIGQGEVEQYF.

The rearrangement joins TRBV28 to TRBJ1-3, with TRBD1 as a possible D gene (6 bases). Trimming left V 1 base short and J 7 bases short, with 14 bases between. This CDR3 region has 15 residues. Germline CDR1 MDHEN, CDR2 SYDVKM. The DNA of the CDR3 is TGTGCCAGCAGTTTATCGGACACAGGGCGGAACACCATATATTTT. It is translated as CASSLSDTGRNTIYF.

The gene calls are TRBV5-1 and TRBJ2-7; TRBD1 aligns across 7 bases. This CDR3 has 14 amino acids. Looked up from germline, CDR1 is SGHRS and CDR2 is YFSETQ. The J segment lost 4 bases and the V segment lost 0 bases, leaving 4 bases of the junction unmatched. The DNA for the CDR3 is TGCGCCAGCAGCTTGGTTTTCAGGGGGTACGAGCAGTACTTC. This codes for CASSLVFRGYEQYF. The full variable domain, with the rest looked up from reference TRBV5-1 and TRBJ2-7, is KAGVTQTPRYLIKTRGQQVTLSCSPISGHRSVSWYQQTPGQGLQFLFEYFSETQRNKGNFPGRFSGRQFSNSRSEMNVSTLELGDSALYLCASSLVFRGYEQYFGPGTRLTVT.